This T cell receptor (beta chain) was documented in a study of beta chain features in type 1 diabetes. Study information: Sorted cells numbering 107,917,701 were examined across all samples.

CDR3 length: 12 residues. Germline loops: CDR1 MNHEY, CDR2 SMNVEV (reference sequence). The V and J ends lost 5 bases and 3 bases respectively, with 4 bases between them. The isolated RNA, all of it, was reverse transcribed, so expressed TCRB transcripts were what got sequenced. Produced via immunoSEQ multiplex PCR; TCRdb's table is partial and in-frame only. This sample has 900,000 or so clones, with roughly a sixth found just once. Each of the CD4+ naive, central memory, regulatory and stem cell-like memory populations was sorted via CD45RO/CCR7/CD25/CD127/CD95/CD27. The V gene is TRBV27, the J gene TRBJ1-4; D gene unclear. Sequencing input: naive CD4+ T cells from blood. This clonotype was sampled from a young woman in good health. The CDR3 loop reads CASSGPNEKLFF. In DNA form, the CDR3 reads TGTGCCAGCAGTGGACCTAATGAAAAACTGTTTTTT.